These 11 T cell receptor beta chains originate from one sample sequenced in a study of glioma-infiltrating T cells after dendritic cell vaccination. This table comes from immunoSEQ multiplex PCR, and its TCRdb copy is limited to in-frame clones, with some not included. The table has some 60,000 clones, roughly four fifths seen once. As for time point: after dendritic cell vaccination, including at tumor progression/relapse. The specimen was blood, collected after dendritic cell vaccination. These receptor sequences come from a human donor with glioblastoma.

In DNA form, the CDR3 reads TGTGCCAGCAGTGACCTGAGACAGTTCTCTGGAAACACCATATATTTT. Translation: CASSDLRQFSGNTIYF. This chain links TRBV6-1 with TRBJ1-3, with D maybe TRBD1 (5 bases). CDR1 and CDR2 from the germline V gene are MNHNS and SASEGT. The CDR3 is made up of 16 amino acids. V was trimmed by 3 bases and J by 0 bases, leaving 12 bases between them.

The chain joins TRBV10-3 to TRBJ1-6; 8 nucleotides line up with TRBD1. The V gene end was trimmed by 6 bases and the J gene end by 14 bases; junction bases not matched to a gene: 15. CDR1 is ENHRY and CDR2 is SYGVKD in the germline V gene. CDR3 length: 15 residues. CDR3 residues: CAIRTGTGPVLTLHF. The CDR3, as DNA: TGTGCCATCAGAACCGGGACAGGTCCAGTTTTAACCCTCCACTTT.

This clone has just a few counts. J is TRBJ1-3 and V is TRBV10-3, with a possible D match to TRBD1 (5 bases). This CDR3 has 16 residues. Between the trimmed V and J ends, which lost 6 bases and 4 bases, there was a span of 19 bases. Germline values: CDR1 ENHRY, CDR2 SYGVKD. The CDR3: CAIRADRAGRGNTIYF. The CDR3 DNA is TGTGCCATCAGGGCGGATAGGGCAGGGAGGGGAAACACCATATATTTT.

DNA for the CDR3: TGTGCCAGCAGCTTAGGCAGGGGGCTAGAGAATTCACCCCTCCACTTT. Its translation: CASSLGRGLENSPLHF. The chain carries TRBV7-3 and TRBJ1-6, with TRBD1 identical over 8 bases. The length of the CDR3 is 16 residues. Germline lookup yields CDR1 SGHTA and CDR2 FQGTGA. J lost 7 bases, V lost 2 bases, and 7 bases had no gene match.

The J gene is TRBJ2-2, the V gene TRBV29-1, with D unclear. Germline values: CDR1 SQVTM, CDR2 ANQGSEA. V was shortened by 3 bases and J by 3 bases, with 14 bases between the two germline ends. The CDR3 totals 15 residues. This chain's CDR3 is CSVEARGAHTGELFF. The CDR3 DNA follows: TGCAGCGTTGAGGCGCGCGGAGCGCACACCGGGGAGCTGTTTTTT.

The chain recombines TRBV19 with TRBJ2-5; tentatively, D is TRBD2 (7 bases). The CDR3 runs 15 residues. CDR1 and CDR2 (germline): LNHDA, SQIVND (reference sequence). V shed 7 bases and J shed 4 bases, with 19 bases lying between them. The chain's CDR3 is CASTPRGGIVETQYF. The CDR3 nucleotides read TGTGCCAGTACCCCTAGGGGGGGGATTGTAGAGACCCAGTACTTC. The entire variable domain, with the rest obtained from reference TRBV19 and TRBJ2-5, is as follows: DGGITQSPKYLFRKEGQNVTLSCEQNLNHDAMYWYRQDPGQGLRLIYYSQIVNDFQKGDIAEGYSVSREKKESFPLTVTSAQKNPTAFYLCASTPRGGIVETQYFGPGTRLLVL.

The chain is built from TRBV4-1 and TRBJ1-2; D gene unclear. The length of the CDR3 is 14 residues. V was cut by 5 bases and J by 6 bases, with 16 bases left in between. Germline V CDR1 and CDR2: MGHRA, YSYEKL. The CDR3 DNA reads as TGCGCCAGCAGCTCCCGGGTCCTGGTGAATGGCTACACCTTC. Encoded protein: CASSSRVLVNGYTF.

The gene calls are TRBV2 and TRBJ1-4; 8 bases align to TRBD1. The germline V gene has CDR1 SNHLY and CDR2 FYNNEI. CDR3 size: 17 residues. Unmatched junction bases numbered 12, after V lost 3 bases and J lost 6 bases. As DNA, the CDR3 is TGTGCCAGCAGTGACAAGGGACAGGCCCCTCTGTATGAAAAACTGTTTTTT. It codes for CASSDKGQAPLYEKLFF.

This chain links TRBV5-4 with TRBJ2-7, with TRBD1 matching 8 bases. Trimming took 0 bases from V and 5 from J; bases not matched to a gene: 7. The CDR3 totals 15 residues. Germline CDR1 and CDR2: SGHNT and YYREEE (reference sequence). The CDR3 loop reads CASSLGGQAGNEQYF. The CDR3 bases are TGTGCCAGCAGCTTGGGGGGACAGGCGGGCAACGAGCAGTACTTC.

This chain uses TRBV7-8 with TRBJ1-2; 8 bases are shared with TRBD1. Trimming removed 1 base from V and 4 bases from J; junction bases left unmatched: 11. Germline CDR1 reads SGHVS; CDR2 reads FQNEAQ. This CDR3 contains 17 residues. Here the CDR3 DNA reads TGTGCCAGCAGCTTAGTTGCCGTACAGGGGGTTGCCTATGGCTACACCTTC. It yields the protein CASSLVAVQGVAYGYTF.

This rearrangement joins TRBV10-3 to TRBJ2-5; a weak D match, TRBD1 (5 bases). Germline V gene lookup returns CDR1 ENHRY and CDR2 SYGVKD. The germline V and J ends were trimmed by 4 bases and 2 bases, with 5 bases remaining between them. CDR3 size: 12 residues. Here the CDR3 reads CAISGQQETQYF. The DNA for the CDR3 is TGTGCCATCAGTGGACAGCAAGAGACCCAGTACTTC.